This paragraph covers one T cell receptor (beta chain) sequence. The antigen remains unidentified. The authors ran a second PCR of 7 to 11 cycles using a sample-barcoded 5' primer and a J-beta primer mix. TCRdb fed the 5' RACE reads into MiXCR, producing one record per CDR3 protein. The table has some 1,500,000 distinct CDR3 sequences, 35% to 45% seen once. This record comes from a study of blood T cells in healthy people across ages. Overall study results and limits: Per million T cells, the diversity of TCR beta decreased roughly linearly as age advanced.

Individuals who donated were healthy Caucasians from Russia aged about 6 to 100. V lost 0 bases and J 9 bases, leaving 15 bases between the germline ends. This CDR3 is 15 amino acids long. Germline V gene data show CDR1 as SGHAT and CDR2 as FQDESV (reference sequence). This chain joins TRBV11-1 and TRBJ2-1; D unclear. The source is a young woman in good health. Input material: blood. This CDR3 reads CASSLATYSVAEQFF. The CDR3 nucleotides are TGTGCCAGCAGCTTAGCAACCTACAGCGTGGCTGAGCAGTTCTTC.